The next 21 T cell receptor beta chains were all read from a single sample in a study of shared clonotypes between healthy human individuals. In the naive CD8 group, cells lacked CD45RO and were positively selected for CCR7, so terminally differentiated effector memory CD45RA+ cells were left out. TCRdb keeps only in-frame clones here, not all; method: immunoSEQ multiplex PCR. The sample has around 2,000,000 clones, about 95% seen once. The sample consisted of naive CD8+ T cells sorted from blood. The source of these receptors is a man younger than 30 in good health.

The chain uses TRBV29-1 and TRBJ2-7; 10 nucleotides line up with TRBD1. CDR3 length equals 14 residues. Germline V gene sequence: CDR1 SQVTM, CDR2 ANQGSEA. V shed 1 base, J shed 5 bases, and the junction held 5 bases outside the gene matches. CDR3 amino acids: CSVEVDRGRHEQYF. The CDR3 bases are TGCAGCGTTGAAGTAGACAGGGGGCGGCACGAGCAGTACTTC.

CDR3 sequence reads: CASSIPGFPYEQYF. The CDR3 DNA reads as TGTGCCAGCAGTATACCCGGGTTTCCCTACGAGCAGTACTTC. The chain joins TRBV6-6 to TRBJ2-7; D remains unclear. There are 14 residues in the CDR3. V lost 5 bases to trimming and J lost 2 bases, with 13 bases between them. Looked up from germline, CDR1 is MNHNY and CDR2 is SVGAGI (reference sequence).

Written as DNA, the CDR3 is TGTGCCAGCCGAGGGGGGGGACCCTACAATGAGCAGTTCTTC. This encodes CASRGGGPYNEQFF. The rearrangement uses TRBV27 and TRBJ2-1; a weak D match, TRBD2 (7 bases). CDR3 length: 14 residues. In germline, CDR1 is MNHEY, CDR2 SMNVEV (reference sequence). Trimming removed 8 bases from V and 2 bases from J, with 13 bases in between.

V is TRBV6-5 and J is TRBJ1-1; 10 bases are a match to TRBD1. Losses at the gene ends were 1 base for V and 5 bases for J; bases not matched to a gene: 7. The CDR3 has 16 residues. Germline CDR1 is MNHEY and CDR2 is SVGAGI. CDR3 coding DNA: TGTGCCAGCAGTTACTTACCGGGACAGGGGAATACTGAAGCTTTCTTT. This encodes CASSYLPGQGNTEAFF.

The gene calls are TRBV6-6 and TRBJ2-5; no firm D call. V was clipped by 0 bases and J by 6 bases, with 17 bases between them. Germline CDR1 is MNHNY and CDR2 is SVGAGI (reference sequence). This CDR3 is built from 16 residues. Written as DNA, the CDR3 is TGTGCCAGCAGTTACTCGAGCTCACACCCTCAGCAGACCCAGTACTTC. Its translation is CASSYSSSHPQQTQYF.

The chain carries TRBV15 and TRBJ1-2; tentatively, D is TRBD1 (6 bases). Trimming shortened V by 8 bases and J by 1 base, and 23 bases separated the two germline ends. CDR3 length: 17 residues. Germline V CDR1 and CDR2: LNHNV, YYDKDF (reference sequence). The CDR3 region has the DNA TGTGCCACCCGCACGACAACAGGGAATTCCATTAACTATGGCTACACCTTC. Protein: CATRTTTGNSINYGYTF. Full variable domain (missing parts from reference TRBV15 and TRBJ1-2): DAMVIQNPRYQVTQFGKPVTLSCSQTLNHNVMYWYQQKSSQAPKLLFHYYDKDFNNEADTPDNFQSRRPNTSFCFLDIRSPGLGDTAMYLCATRTTTGNSINYGYTFGSGTRLTVV.

Regarding this clone: This sample includes further DNA sequences coding for the same CDR3. The chain recombines TRBV5-6 with TRBJ1-1; D gene unclear. This CDR3 is built from 12 residues. CDR1 is SGHDT, CDR2 YYEEEE, per germline. Trimming pared 2 bases from V and 7 bases from J, leaving 9 bases between. The CDR3 DNA is TGTGCCAGCAGCTTTCTCGGGGATGAAGCTTTCTTT. Protein: CASSFLGDEAFF.

About this clone: Other DNA sequences in this sample translate to the same CDR3. The gene calls are TRBV2 and TRBJ2-7; no firm D call. CDR3 size: 12 residues. In germline, CDR1 is SNHLY, CDR2 FYNNEI. Trimming shortened V by 4 bases and J by 3 bases, and 7 bases separated the two germline ends. This CDR3 is CASSADNYEQYF. The CDR3 DNA reads as TGTGCCAGCAGTGCCGATAACTACGAGCAGTACTTC.

The V and J genes are TRBV7-9 and TRBJ2-3, with D perhaps matching TRBD1 (5 bases). Trimming removed 11 bases from V and 0 bases from J, with 12 bases in between. CDR3 length: 13 amino acids. Germline V gene lookup returns CDR1 SEHNR and CDR2 FQNEAQ (reference sequence). CDR3 protein: CAGALVSTDTQYF. DNA for the CDR3: TGTGCCGGGGCTTTGGTGAGCACAGATACGCAGTATTTT.

The chain couples TRBV25-1 to TRBJ2-7; 7 nucleotides match TRBD2. The germline CDR1 and CDR2 sequences are MGHDK and SYGVNS. The ends lost 5 bases at V and 0 bases at J; junction bases unmatched: 7. This CDR3 region has 15 residues. Here the CDR3 reads CASSPGGWFSYEQYF. For the CDR3, the DNA is TGTGCCAGCAGTCCCGGGGGGTGGTTCTCCTACGAGCAGTACTTC.

The chain employs TRBV7-9 and TRBJ1-4, with 11 bases aligning to TRBD1. The CDR3 is 15 amino acids. The germline V gene encodes CDR1 SEHNR and CDR2 FQNEAQ (reference sequence). V was pared by 5 bases and J by 8 bases, with 7 bases of the junction left unmatched. Here the CDR3 DNA reads TGTGCCAGCAGCCACCCGGACAGGGGGCCCGAAAAACTGTTTTTT. It encodes CASSHPDRGPEKLFF.

The chain uses TRBV11-3 and TRBJ2-3; D call uncertain. The CDR3 totals 13 residues. The V gene lost 4 bases and the J gene lost 5 bases, with 10 bases spanning the gap. Germline CDR1 and CDR2: SGHNT and YENEEA. The CDR3 is CASSSWTGDTQYF. CDR3 DNA sequence: TGTGCCAGCAGCTCTTGGACCGGAGATACGCAGTATTTT. Based on the CDR3 plus reference TRBV11-3 and TRBJ2-3, the full variable domain is EAGVVQSPRYKIIEKKQPVAFWCNPISGHNTLYWYLQNLGQGPELLIRYENEEAVDDSQLPKDRFSAERLKGVDSTLKIQPAELGDSAVYLCASSSWTGDTQYFGPGTRLTVL.

The rearrangement uses TRBV11-2 and TRBJ2-3, with 7 positions matching TRBD2. After removal of 3 bases from V and 4 bases from J, the junction contained 7 bases not matched to a gene. This CDR3 contains 15 residues. Germline V gene sequence: CDR1 SGHAT, CDR2 FQNNGV. The CDR3 spells CASSFLSAGADTQYF. CDR3 in DNA: TGTGCCAGCAGCTTCCTGTCTGCGGGAGCAGATACGCAGTATTTT.

This clone showed up just once. This chain links TRBV7-3 with TRBJ1-3; tentatively, D is TRBD1 (5 bases). V lost 2 bases and J lost 0, with 20 bases in between. The CDR3 length is 19 residues. Germline V gene sequence: CDR1 SGHTA, CDR2 FQGTGA. The chain's CDR3 is CASSLSYSGVKGSGNTIYF. CDR3 DNA sequence: TGTGCCAGCAGCTTATCATACTCGGGGGTGAAGGGCTCTGGAAACACCATATATTTT.

This clone has a single count. The chain links TRBV29-1 to TRBJ2-7, with 9 bases fitting TRBD1. The CDR3 runs to 16 residues. Germline assignment: CDR1 SQVTM and CDR2 ANQGSEA. After removal of 3 bases from V and 2 bases from J, the junction contained 11 bases not matched to a gene. The chain's CDR3 is CSVDSPPGQGAYEQYF. The CDR3 DNA follows: TGCAGCGTTGACTCACCACCGGGACAGGGAGCCTACGAGCAGTACTTC.

This clone appeared once. The chain combines TRBV9 with TRBJ1-1; tentative D call: TRBD1 (6 bases). Germline V CDR1 and CDR2: SGDLS, YYNGEE. Trimming took 6 bases from V and 2 from J, leaving 14 bases between them. CDR3 size: 14 residues. CDR3 coding DNA: TGTGCCAGCACCCAGGGACAAAGCAACACTGAAGCTTTCTTT. This gives the protein CASTQGQSNTEAFF.

V gene TRBV7-9 combines with J gene TRBJ2-5, with D perhaps assigned TRBD1 or TRBD2 (5 bases each). CDR1 is SEHNR, CDR2 FQNEAQ, per germline (reference sequence). V lost 3 bases and J lost 5, with 13 bases in between. The CDR3 consists of 14 residues. The CDR3 loop reads CASSLDWGTETQYF. As DNA, the CDR3 is TGTGCCAGCAGCTTGGATTGGGGGACGGAGACCCAGTACTTC. The variable domain in full, completed from reference TRBV7-9 and TRBJ2-5, reads DTGVSQNPRHKITKRGQNVTFRCDPISEHNRLYWYRQTLGQGPEFLTYFQNEAQLEKSRLLSDRFSAERPKGSFSTLEIQRTEQGDSAMYLCASSLDWGTETQYFGPGTRLLVL.

On this clone itself: Other DNA sequences from this sample encode an identical CDR3 as well. This chain connects TRBV9 to TRBJ2-7; D gene ambiguous. The CDR3 totals 14 residues. V was trimmed by 4 bases and J by 2 bases, leaving 13 bases between them. Germline CDR1 reads SGDLS; CDR2 reads YYNGEE. DNA for the CDR3: TGTGCCAGCAGCCCCTCCGGACGGACCTACGAGCAGTACTTC. It specifies CASSPSGRTYEQYF.

The CDR3 nucleotides read TGTGCCAGCAGTTTATTACCCGTGAATGAGCAGTTCTTC. Encoded protein: CASSLLPVNEQFF. The V and J genes are TRBV27 and TRBJ2-1; D is uncertain. The CDR3 sequence is 13 residues long. V was clipped by 1 base and J by 7 bases, with 8 bases between them. In germline, CDR1 is MNHEY, CDR2 SMNVEV (reference sequence).

The chain joins TRBV30 to TRBJ2-5; 10 bases agree with TRBD2. Trimming removed 2 bases from V and 5 bases from J; junction bases left unmatched: 5. The CDR3 covers 14 residues. CDR1 is GTSNPN, CDR2 SVGIG, per germline (reference sequence). CDR3 nucleotides: TGTGCCTGGAGTAGCCTAGCGGGAGTGGAGACCCAGTACTTC. Encoded protein: CAWSSLAGVETQYF.

Worth noting for this clone: The same CDR3 is also encoded by other DNA sequences in this sample. The genes are TRBV30 and TRBJ2-3; TRBD2 matches 7 bases. Trimming removed 1 base from V and 0 bases from J; junction bases left unmatched: 1. The CDR3 is made up of 14 amino acids. Per germline, CDR1 GTSNPN and CDR2 SVGIG (reference sequence). CDR3 in amino acids: CAWSGAGSTDTQYF. CDR3 sequence (DNA): TGTGCCTGGAGTGGAGCGGGAAGCACAGATACGCAGTATTTT.